Listed below are T cell receptor beta chains from one sample, sequenced in a study of cytomegalovirus exposure and HLA in healthy donors. Measured with immunoSEQ multiplex PCR; TCRdb has only the in-frame clones, and not every one. The data contain 110,000 to 150,000 clones, about 84% of them singletons. Sequenced sample: PBMCs. These receptor sequences come from a woman in her late teens or twenties in good health and CMV-seropositive. Each CDR3 is given with its conserved first and last residue. The D gene is left open where the match is weak. Size is omitted from some rows. Given values are once, few, many or a class for expanded clones.

j_call | clone_size | d_call | v_call | cdr3_aa | cdr3_nt
TRBJ2-7 | once | - | TRBV30 | CAWSGGRGVSYEQYF | TGTGCCTGGAGTGGAGGACGGGGTGTCTCCTACGAGCAGTACTTC
TRBJ2-5 | - | - | TRBV27 | CASSPHRIQETQYF | TGTGCCAGCAGCCCACACCGTATTCAAGAGACCCAGTACTTC
TRBJ1-5 | - | - | TRBV6-1 | CASGVQENQPQHF | TGTGCCAGCGGCGTACAGGAGAATCAGCCCCAGCATTTT
TRBJ2-4 | - | TRBD2 | TRBV6-1 | CASSEASGGRLAKNIQYF | TGTGCCAGCAGTGAAGCGTCGGGGGGACGGTTAGCCAAAAACATTCAGTACTTC
TRBJ1-2 | - | TRBD1 | TRBV15 | CATSRAQGARGRVNYGYTF | TGTGCCACCAGCAGAGCCCAGGGGGCGCGGGGAAGAGTTAACTATGGCTACACCTTC
TRBJ2-7 | - | - | TRBV10-3 | CAISGASEDEQYF | TGTGCCATCAGTGGGGCTAGCGAAGACGAGCAGTACTTC
TRBJ1-2 | - | - | TRBV2 | CASIEANGYTF | TGTGCCAGCATAGAGGCCAATGGCTACACCTTC
TRBJ2-2 | - | - | TRBV4-1 | CASSPALGDTGELFF | TGCGCCAGCAGCCCAGCCCTCGGGGACACCGGGGAGCTGTTTTTT
TRBJ2-4 | - | TRBD2 | TRBV6-6 | CASSYSKLAGGNIQYF | TGTGCCAGCAGTTACTCAAAACTAGCGGGGGGAAACATTCAGTACTTC
TRBJ1-2 | - | TRBD1 | TRBV19 | CASSTSRQGNGYTF | TGTGCCAGTAGTACTTCCCGACAGGGTAATGGCTACACCTTC
TRBJ2-2 | - | TRBD2 | TRBV2 | CASSTSGGGTGELFF | TGTGCCAGCAGCACTAGCGGGGGGGGAACCGGGGAGCTGTTTTTT
TRBJ1-2 | - | - | TRBV27 | CASSLQGQNYGYTF | TGTGCCAGCAGTTTACAAGGACAGAACTATGGCTACACCTTC
TRBJ2-3 | - | - | TRBV5-1 | CASRRDSPSTDTQYF | TGCGCCAGCAGGCGGGACAGTCCTAGCACAGATACGCAGTATTTT
TRBJ2-3 | - | - | TRBV7-6 | CASSGPRRGESGTDTQYF | TGTGCCAGCAGCGGCCCCCGAAGGGGTGAAAGTGGCACAGATACGCAGTATTTT
TRBJ1-6 | few | - | TRBV7-2 | CASSLVAGNGSPLHF | TGTGCCAGCAGCTTGGTGGCAGGAAATGGTTCACCCCTCCACTTT
TRBJ1-6 | - | - | TRBV27 | CASSLSTAQGNSPLHF | TGTGCCAGCAGTTTGAGTACCGCTCAGGGTAATTCACCCCTCCACTTT
TRBJ2-4 | - | TRBD2 | TRBV6-5 | CASSYSGLAGLNIQYF | TGTGCCAGCAGTTACTCAGGACTAGCTGGCTTGAACATTCAGTACTTC
TRBJ2-1 | - | TRBD2 | TRBV6-1 | CASRPRSGGDNEQFF | TGTGCCAGCAGGCCCCGGAGCGGGGGAGACAATGAGCAGTTCTTC
TRBJ1-1 | - | TRBD1 | TRBV5-4 | CASSVGQGIEAFF | TGTGCCAGCAGCGTGGGACAGGGGATTGAAGCTTTCTTT
TRBJ1-1 | - | TRBD1 | TRBV27 | CASSPGQGVTEAFF | TGTGCCAGCAGCCCGGGACAGGGGGTTACTGAAGCTTTCTTT
TRBJ2-5 | - | - | TRBV7-6 | CASSLAARAIGETQYF | TGTGCCAGCAGCTTAGCAGCCAGGGCGATCGGGGAGACCCAGTACTTC
TRBJ2-5 | once | TRBD1 | TRBV27 | CASSPFTGVGETQYF | TGTGCCAGCAGCCCGTTCACAGGGGTCGGAGAGACCCAGTACTTC
TRBJ2-5 | - | TRBD2 | TRBV7-2 | CASSSLAGGTRETQYF | TGTGCCAGCAGCTCACTAGCGGGGGGGACCAGGGAGACCCAGTACTTC
TRBJ2-1 | - | TRBD2 | TRBV6-4 | CASSDSTSGPETLYNEQFF | TGTGCCAGCAGTGACTCGACTAGCGGCCCGGAAACTCTCTACAATGAGCAGTTCTTC
TRBJ1-1 | - | - | TRBV4-1 | CASSPGGVGTEAFF | TGCGCCAGCAGCCCCGGGGGAGTCGGCACTGAAGCTTTCTTT
TRBJ2-2 | - | TRBD2 | TRBV5-1 | CASSLVAGVDTGELFF | TGCGCCAGCAGCTTGGTAGCGGGGGTGGACACCGGGGAGCTGTTTTTT
TRBJ2-5 | - | - | TRBV20-1 | CSAFLETQYF | TGCAGTGCATTTCTTGAGACCCAGTACTTC
TRBJ1-4 | - | TRBD1 | TRBV6-1 | CASSEALGTGGLQANEKLFF | TGTGCCAGCAGTGAAGCGTTGGGAACAGGGGGCCTGCAGGCTAATGAAAAACTGTTTTTT
TRBJ2-5 | - | TRBD2 | TRBV28 | CASSLSPSGGRQETQYF | TGTGCCAGCAGTTTAAGTCCTAGCGGGGGGCGGCAAGAGACCCAGTACTTC
TRBJ2-7 | - | - | TRBV28 | CASSFGREPTYEQYF | TGTGCCAGCAGTTTTGGCAGGGAACCAACCTACGAGCAGTACTTC
TRBJ2-1 | - | - | TRBV2 | CASKLVVSNEQFF | TGTGCCAGCAAATTGGTCGTGAGCAATGAGCAGTTCTTC
TRBJ2-3 | - | - | TRBV6-1 | CASSPTPGDTQYF | TGTGCCAGCAGTCCTACACCAGGGGATACGCAGTATTTT
TRBJ2-3 | - | - | TRBV5-1 | CASSSEGTDTQYF | TGCGCCAGCAGCTCAGAGGGCACAGATACGCAGTATTTT
TRBJ1-1 | few | - | TRBV5-6 | CASSPLWGELNTEAFF | TGTGCCAGCAGCCCCCTATGGGGCGAACTTAACACTGAAGCTTTCTTT
TRBJ2-2 | - | - | TRBV19 | CASSIRGKVLDTGELFF | TGTGCCAGTAGTATAAGAGGCAAGGTATTAGACACCGGGGAGCTGTTTTTT
TRBJ1-4 | - | - | TRBV7-8 | CASSLATDSLEKLFF | TGTGCCAGCAGCTTAGCGACAGATTCCCTGGAAAAACTGTTTTTT
TRBJ1-3 | few | - | TRBV19 | CASTSGGGNTIYF | -
TRBJ2-7 | - | TRBD1 | TRBV29-1 | CSVSPGQGAHEQYF | TGCAGCGTTTCACCGGGACAGGGGGCTCACGAGCAGTACTTC
TRBJ2-1 | - | TRBD2 | TRBV27 | CASSPPGLASQFF | TGTGCCAGCAGTCCCCCGGGACTAGCGTCTCAGTTCTTC
TRBJ2-1 | - | TRBD1 | TRBV5-6 | CASSLTGASSYNEQFF | TGTGCCAGCAGCCTCACAGGGGCAAGTTCCTACAATGAGCAGTTCTTC
TRBJ1-5 | - | TRBD1 | TRBV6-1 | CASIRAQGSNQPQHF | TGTGCCAGCATTAGGGCACAGGGGTCCAATCAGCCCCAGCATTTT
TRBJ1-5 | - | - | TRBV12-5 | CASALQGLIQPQHF | TGTGCTAGTGCTTTACAGGGTCTAATTCAGCCCCAGCATTTT
TRBJ1-3 | - | - | TRBV5-4 | CASLDRDSGNTIYF | TGTGCCAGCCTCGACAGAGACTCTGGAAACACCATATATTTT
TRBJ2-2 | - | - | TRBV14 | CASSPPRWGDVGELFF | TGTGCCAGCAGCCCCCCCCGGTGGGGCGATGTCGGGGAGCTGTTTTTT
TRBJ1-2 | - | TRBD1 | TRBV9 | CASSGDRPYGYTF | TGTGCCAGCAGCGGGGACAGACCGTATGGCTACACCTTC
TRBJ1-3 | - | TRBD1 | TRBV28 | CASSFRGHGNTIYF | TGTGCCAGCAGTTTTAGGGGGCACGGAAACACCATATATTTT
TRBJ1-1 | - | TRBD1 | TRBV5-6 | CASSWGQGRSTEAFF | TGTGCCAGCAGCTGGGGACAGGGGCGGAGCACTGAAGCTTTCTTT
TRBJ1-1 | few | - | TRBV5-5 | CASSLNRVGNTEAFF | TGTGCCAGCAGCCTCAACAGGGTAGGGAACACTGAAGCTTTCTTT
TRBJ1-2 | once | - | TRBV2 | CASSEAGTEAAYGYTF | TGTGCCAGCAGTGAAGCGGGCACCGAAGCCGCCTATGGCTACACCTTC
TRBJ1-2 | - | TRBD1 | TRBV6-5 | CASSLDRQGSYGYTF | TGTGCCAGCAGCTTGGACAGGCAGGGTAGCTATGGCTACACCTTC
TRBJ1-5 | - | TRBD1 | TRBV27 | CASSLTGLNQPQHF | TGTGCCAGCAGTTTGACAGGGCTTAATCAGCCCCAGCATTTT
TRBJ1-2 | - | TRBD1 | TRBV29-1 | CSAGTRDRGIYGYTF | TGCAGCGCAGGAACCCGGGACAGGGGAATCTATGGCTACACCTTC
TRBJ1-1 | - | - | TRBV7-9 | CASSLGGGLGAFF | TGTGCCAGCAGCTTAGGTGGGGGCCTGGGAGCTTTCTTT